Sequencing of this TCR beta chain was carried out in a study of CD8 T cells in Susac syndrome (dated by TCRdb to about 2019). About the full investigation: Among the Susac syndrome patients who were sequenced, clinically active disease was present in five or six and clinical remission was observed in roughly 8. At the time of blood withdrawal, Susac syndrome patients were either therapy-naive, taking corticosteroids (with some also receiving IVIg), or on IVIg alone. Whether CD8+ T cell activation and differentiation in Susac syndrome was antigen driven was tested using repertoire sequencing. Broader findings and caveats from the paper: No clonal expansion was detected in the CD4+ T cell repertoire of Susac syndrome patients. The study acknowledged that relatively few individuals were included in the TCR sequencing and HLA analysis.

At the junction V is shortened by 4 bases and J by 6 bases, with 9 bases in between. Taken from the germline V gene (reference sequence), the CDR1 and CDR2 loops are PRHDT and FYEKMQ. The CDR3 holds 12 amino acids from the cysteine to the phenylalanine. CDR3 DNA only is kept here, 36 bases in frame from base 1. RNA was extracted using the RNeasy kit, and roughly 0.5 to 1 microgram was reverse transcribed with random hexamers. TCR beta CDR3 regions were amplified with the immunoSEQ multiplex PCR assay covering 54 Vbeta and 13 Jbeta segments. PCR amplification bias was corrected using a synthetic template baseline for primer optimization and computational correction. The paper's processing steps were these. Reads were annotated to V, D and J genes according to IMGT and were analyzed with immunoSEQ Analyzer, with only productive sequences retained. Clonality was computed as one minus Shannon entropy normalized by log2 of the number of productive unique sequences. For each patient and control, public and private clones were evaluated among the 100 most prevalent clones. Susac-specific clones were defined as absent from healthy and MS cohorts, around 970 published viral clones and other ImmuneACCESS disease sequences. Using fastp trimming at Q25 and MiXCR clonotype assembly, TCRdb reanalyzed the public sequencing data and kept in-frame beta chains. Under each unique CDR3 protein, matching rows form one entry showing the most common genes and DNA. The V and J calls reflect TCRdb's pipeline rather than the authors' work. This sample gives tens of thousands of distinct CDR3 sequences in total; 93% of them show up just once. The ten largest clones represent less than 0.16% of the sample.

High-throughput TCR beta sequencing profiled peripheral blood CD8+ and CD4+ T cells from healthy donors, Susac syndrome patients and multiple sclerosis patients. Susac syndrome patients met recently defined diagnostic criteria for definite or probable disease. Bulk CD8+ and CD4+ T cells were purified magnetically by negative isolation, whereas CD8+ TEMRA cells were enriched by FACS. Blood was collected in EDTA tubes and processed within 24 hours, with PBMCs isolated through density gradient centrifugation. PBMCs destined for TCR sequencing were cryopreserved in liquid nitrogen and later thawed in a 37 °C water bath. Purity of sorted or isolated CD4+, CD8+ and CD8+ TEMRA cells was at least 90%. Concerning this clonotype: Its antigen has not been determined. Within one base of it there is no much larger clone, and no base qualities were kept.

The sample taken for sequencing was CD4+ T cells from PBMCs. This sequence was found in a human donor with Susac syndrome. This receptor chain uses TRBV13 and TRBJ1-1; there is no confident call for the D gene. In nucleotide form, the sequence is TGTGCCAGCAGCTCGGACTTATCTGAAGCTTTCTTT. Translated, it reads CASSSDLSEAFF.